This record looks at one T cell receptor (beta chain) sequence and its context. The clone's antigen remains unknown. There are no base qualities to consult, and no much larger clone falls within one base. The immunoSEQ kit was used, according to the manufacturer's recommendations, to generate TCR beta libraries from genomic DNA. To prepare the libraries, a first multiplex PCR with proprietary primers was run, followed by a second PCR that added unique barcodes, and a bead cleanup was done after each round. A positive control reaction and a negative control reaction, both provided in the kit, were run with every batch of samples. The final libraries underwent checking on an Agilent 4200 TapeStation D1000 ScreenTape, volumetric pooling, and quantification by qPCR. Sequencing was performed on an Illumina NextSeq500 with a MidOutput 150-cycle cartridge, and 156 Read1 and 15 Index1 cycles were run with kit custom primers. The pooled library was loaded at around 1 pM with roughly 19% PhiX control spiked in. The authors' pipeline ran thus. The vendor-processed data were analyzed in R, and a clonotype was defined as all T cells that share the same CDR3 nucleotide sequence. For clone abundance analyses, frequencies were normalized to the 10,000 most abundant clones in each sample. Public T cell clones, averaging fewer than five per sample, were removed before analysis. An abundance difference of at least 32-fold between compartments was the criterion for calling clonotypes tumor-enriched or baseline blood-enriched. A beta-binomial differential abundance model was used to identify clonotypes that were expanded or contracted between blood time points. Tumor-blood repertoire similarity was measured with the Baroni-Urbani and Buser coefficient, and group comparisons used two-tailed Wilcoxon tests in R. TCRdb obtained this table from immuneACCESS and retained in-frame rearrangements with V and J assigned. These tables miss some clones; where compared with another copy, unresolved V genes account for less than half of the shortfall, and the remainder is unexplained. Clonal size and the V and J genes are those of that table, whereas D and trimming came from the DNA. This sample is represented by some 120,000 clones; 81% of them were singletons. 5.8% of the sample lies in the top ten.

This sample's time point label indicates: blood 2 weeks post-SBRT. The treatment or condition label, read with the paper, signifies: 15 Gy SBRT to primary tumor, nephrectomy 4 weeks later. Serial peripheral blood from radiation-treated patients was sampled at baseline, 2 weeks and 4 weeks after SBRT to track tumor-enriched clonotypes. Every patient had renal cell carcinoma of clear cell pathology. Genomic DNA for TCR sequencing was prepared using the QIAamp DNA Blood Mini Kit (Qiagen). Only samples passing all quality control checks were included in the analyses. This record comes from a study of radiation and T cells in renal cell carcinoma (dated by TCRdb to about 2020). Background on the whole study: The samples were drawn from a clinical trial, where primary renal cell carcinomas were treated with 15 Gy of stereotactic body radiation therapy and then removed by nephrectomy 4 weeks afterward. TCR beta sequencing covered fewer than 60 samples in total, comprising some 25 tumors and approximately 27 peripheral blood samples. A total of 3.5 million to 4.5 million unique CDR3 nucleotide sequences, encoding 2.5 million to 3 million unique CDR3 amino acid sequences, were found across all 50 or so samples.

A distance of 15 bases separates the germline ends of V and J, which lose 0 bases and 3 bases respectively. Based on the germline V gene, the CDR1 and CDR2 sequences are LGHNA and YNFKEQ. From its cysteine to its phenylalanine, the CDR3 spans 16 amino acids. The retained sequence is limited to the CDR3, 48 bases, with the frame set at the first base. Beyond this particular receptor, the publication reports: With a single-armed trial design, the study had no way to address how radiation dose or scheduling affects the TCR repertoire. Changes in the blood repertoire were not tracked past 4 weeks after treatment. No pretreatment tumor biopsies were available, so the baseline intratumoral presence of clonotypes could not be determined. Top tumor clonotypes rose in blood from baseline to 2 weeks post-radiation, then contracted by 4 weeks, suggesting transient expansion of tumor-resident clones.

The sequence was collected from a man aged 45 to 65 with renal cell carcinoma. The sequencing used blood, collected from a patient whose treatment included radiotherapy and nephrectomy. Recombination linked TRBV4-2 to TRBJ2-7; no D segment can be confidently identified. Here the CDR3 is given as CASSQDSAMGNYEQYF. The DNA is TGTGCCAGCAGCCAAGATTCAGCAATGGGGAACTACGAGCAGTACTTC.